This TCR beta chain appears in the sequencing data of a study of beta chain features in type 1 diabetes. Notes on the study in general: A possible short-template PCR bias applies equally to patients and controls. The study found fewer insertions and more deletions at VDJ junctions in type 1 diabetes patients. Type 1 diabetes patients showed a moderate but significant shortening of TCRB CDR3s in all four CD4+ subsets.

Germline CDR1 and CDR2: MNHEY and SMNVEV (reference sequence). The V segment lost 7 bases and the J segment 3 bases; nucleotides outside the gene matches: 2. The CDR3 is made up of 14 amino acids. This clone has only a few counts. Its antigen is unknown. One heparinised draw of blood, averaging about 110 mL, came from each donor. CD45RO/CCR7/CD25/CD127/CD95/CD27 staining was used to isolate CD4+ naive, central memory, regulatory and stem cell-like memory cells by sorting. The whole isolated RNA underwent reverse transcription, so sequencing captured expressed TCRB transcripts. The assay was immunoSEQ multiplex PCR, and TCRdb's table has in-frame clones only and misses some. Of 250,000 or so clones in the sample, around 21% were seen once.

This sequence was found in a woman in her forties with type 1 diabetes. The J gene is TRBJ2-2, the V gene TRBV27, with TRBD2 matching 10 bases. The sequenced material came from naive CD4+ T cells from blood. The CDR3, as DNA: TGTGCCAGCACTAGCGGGAGAGACACCGGGGAGCTGTTTTTT. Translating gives CASTSGRDTGELFF.